This T cell receptor beta chain stems from a study of T-cell reconstitution after alpha-beta-depleted transplantation in children. Whole-study results and caveats: A year post-transplant, T-cell counts and diversity derived mostly from newly produced T cells. As was reported, about two months after transplant, alpha-beta T cells came from several hundred expanded graft clones. The study traced high day-60 TCRbeta diversity in some patients to surviving recipient T cells and thymic progenitors.

A note on this clonotype: The target antigen is unknown.

The CDR3 covers 13 residues. In germline, CDR1 is SEHNR, CDR2 FQNEAQ (reference sequence). The V end lost 0 bases, the J end lost 3 bases, and 5 bases lay between the germline ends. Molecular barcoding with unique molecular identifiers was used for the TCRbeta library. TCRdb analysed the PCR reads with MiXCR anew, one entry per CDR3 protein. The sample carries roughly 110,000 distinct CDR3 sequences, about a tenth recorded once. The genes are TRBV7-9 and TRBJ1-2, with unresolved D. The sample here was PBMCs, taken before TCRalphabeta/CD19-depleted stem cell transplant. This TCR was recovered from a boy under 10 years old with acute lymphoblastic leukemia, due to receive a stem cell transplant. The CDR3: CASSLAADYGYTF. The CDR3 DNA reads as TGTGCCAGCAGCTTAGCGGCGGACTATGGCTACACCTTC.